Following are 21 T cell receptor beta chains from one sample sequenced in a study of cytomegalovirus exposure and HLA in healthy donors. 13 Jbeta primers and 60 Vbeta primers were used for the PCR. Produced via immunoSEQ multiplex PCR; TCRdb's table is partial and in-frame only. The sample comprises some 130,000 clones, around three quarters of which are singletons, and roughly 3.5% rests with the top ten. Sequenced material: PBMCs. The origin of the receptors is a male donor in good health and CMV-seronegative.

The CDR3 nucleotides read TGCAGCGTTGACGAATACAGGGGAGCTTTCTTT. Amino acids: CSVDEYRGAFF. The chain recombines TRBV29-1 with TRBJ1-1, with 7 nucleotides matching TRBD1. This CDR3 is built from 11 residues. The trim removed 3 bases at V and 10 bases at J, leaving 5 bases unmatched. The germline V gene encodes CDR1 SQVTM and CDR2 ANQGSEA.

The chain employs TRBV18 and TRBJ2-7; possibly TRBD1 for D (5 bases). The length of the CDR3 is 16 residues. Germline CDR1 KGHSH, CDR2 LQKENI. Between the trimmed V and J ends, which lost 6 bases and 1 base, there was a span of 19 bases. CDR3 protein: CASSPQEKGLSYEQYF. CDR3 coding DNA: TGTGCCAGCTCCCCTCAGGAGAAGGGGCTATCCTACGAGCAGTACTTC.

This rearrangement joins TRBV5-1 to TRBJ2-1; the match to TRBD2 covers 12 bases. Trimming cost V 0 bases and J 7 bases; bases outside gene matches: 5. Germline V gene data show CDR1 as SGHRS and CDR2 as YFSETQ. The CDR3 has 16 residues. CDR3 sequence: CASSLGSSGRGNEQFF. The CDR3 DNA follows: TGCGCCAGCAGCTTGGGGTCTAGCGGGAGGGGTAATGAGCAGTTCTTC.

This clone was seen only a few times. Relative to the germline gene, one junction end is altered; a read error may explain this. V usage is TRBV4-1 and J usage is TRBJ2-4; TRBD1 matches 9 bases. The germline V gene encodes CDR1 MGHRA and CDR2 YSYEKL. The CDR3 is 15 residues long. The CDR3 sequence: CASSQGRQGENSQYF. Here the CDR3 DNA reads TGCGCCAGCAGCCAAGGAAGACAGGGGGAAAACAGTCAGTACTTC.

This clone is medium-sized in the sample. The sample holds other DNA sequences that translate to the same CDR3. This CDR3 reads CSVDTGQFPYEQYF. As DNA, the CDR3 is TGCAGCGTTGATACCGGACAGTTCCCCTACGAGCAGTACTTC. The rearrangement links TRBV29-1 to TRBJ2-7; D is perhaps TRBD1 (6 bases). Trimming stripped 3 bases from V and 2 bases from J, with 14 bases between. This CDR3 is 14 amino acids long. The germline CDR1 and CDR2 sequences are SQVTM and ANQGSEA.

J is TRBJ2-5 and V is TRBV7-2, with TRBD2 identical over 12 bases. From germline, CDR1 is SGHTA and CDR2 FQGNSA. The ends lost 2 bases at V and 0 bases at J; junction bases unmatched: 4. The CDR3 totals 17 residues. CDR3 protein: CASSLQRLAGDQETQYF. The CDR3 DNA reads TGTGCCAGCAGCTTACAGAGACTAGCGGGGGACCAAGAGACCCAGTACTTC.

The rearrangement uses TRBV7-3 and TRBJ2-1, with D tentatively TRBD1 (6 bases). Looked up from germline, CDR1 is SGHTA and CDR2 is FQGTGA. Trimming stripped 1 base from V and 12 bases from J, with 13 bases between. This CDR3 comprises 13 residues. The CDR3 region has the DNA TGTGCCAGCAGCTTAATTTGGGGGCTGGGGCAGTTCTTC. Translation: CASSLIWGLGQFF.

In DNA form, the CDR3 reads TGTGCCAGCTCACCTCTAGGTGGGTCCAATCAGCCCCAGCATTTT. Its protein is CASSPLGGSNQPQHF. The V and J genes are TRBV18 and TRBJ1-5; D unresolved. Germline V gives CDR1 KGHSH, CDR2 LQKENI. This CDR3 has 15 residues. Trimming took off 3 bases at V and 3 bases at J, with 12 bases between the two ends.

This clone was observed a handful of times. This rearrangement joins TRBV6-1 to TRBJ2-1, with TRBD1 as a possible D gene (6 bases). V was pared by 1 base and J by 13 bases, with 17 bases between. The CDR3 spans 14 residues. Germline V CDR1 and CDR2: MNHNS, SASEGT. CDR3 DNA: TGTGCCAGCAGTGAAGACCCGGACAGAAAGCTTCAGTTCTTC. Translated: CASSEDPDRKLQFF.

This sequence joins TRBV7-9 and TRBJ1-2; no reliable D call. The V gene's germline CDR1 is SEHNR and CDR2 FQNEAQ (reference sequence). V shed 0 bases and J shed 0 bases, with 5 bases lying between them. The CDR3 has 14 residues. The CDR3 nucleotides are TGTGCCAGCAGCTTAGCGGGAGCTAACTATGGCTACACCTTC. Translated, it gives CASSLAGANYGYTF.

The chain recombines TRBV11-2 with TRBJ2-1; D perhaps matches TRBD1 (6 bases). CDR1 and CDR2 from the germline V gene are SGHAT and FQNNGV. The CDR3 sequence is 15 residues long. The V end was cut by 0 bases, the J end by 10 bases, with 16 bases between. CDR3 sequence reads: CASSLDRGQGKEQFF. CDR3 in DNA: TGTGCCAGCAGCTTAGACAGGGGACAAGGCAAGGAGCAGTTCTTC. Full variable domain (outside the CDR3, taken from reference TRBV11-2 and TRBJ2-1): EAGVAQSPRYKIIEKRQSVAFWCNPISGHATLYWYQQILGQGPKLLIQFQNNGVVDDSQLPKDRFSAERLKGVDSTLKIQPAKLEDSAVYLCASSLDRGQGKEQFFGPGTRLTVL.

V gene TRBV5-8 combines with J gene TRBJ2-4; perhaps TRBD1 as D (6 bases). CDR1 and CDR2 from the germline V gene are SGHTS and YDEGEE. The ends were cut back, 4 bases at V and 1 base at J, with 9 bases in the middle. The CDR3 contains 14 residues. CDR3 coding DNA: TGTGCCAGCAGCCCCCAGGGGGCCAAAAACATTCAGTACTTC. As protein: CASSPQGAKNIQYF.

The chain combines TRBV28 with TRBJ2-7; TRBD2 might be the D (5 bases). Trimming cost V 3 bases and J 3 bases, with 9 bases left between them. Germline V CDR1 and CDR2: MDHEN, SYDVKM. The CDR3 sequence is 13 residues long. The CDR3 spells CASSFPGDYEQYF. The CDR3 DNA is TGTGCCAGCAGTTTCCCCGGGGACTACGAGCAGTACTTC.

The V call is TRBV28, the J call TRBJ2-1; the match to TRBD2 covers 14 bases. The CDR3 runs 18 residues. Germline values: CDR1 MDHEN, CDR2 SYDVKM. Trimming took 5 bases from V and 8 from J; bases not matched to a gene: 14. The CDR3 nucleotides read TGTGCCAGCAGTATAACGGGACTAGCGGGGGCGTACGAGGATGAGCAGTTCTTC. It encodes CASSITGLAGAYEDEQFF.

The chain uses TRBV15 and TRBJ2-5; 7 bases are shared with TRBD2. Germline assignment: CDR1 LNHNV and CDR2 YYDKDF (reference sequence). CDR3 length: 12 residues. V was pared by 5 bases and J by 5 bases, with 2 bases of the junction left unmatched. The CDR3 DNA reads TGTGCCACCAGCGGGCGGGGGGAGACCCAGTACTTC. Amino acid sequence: CATSGRGETQYF.

CDR3 residues: CASSRGTDTEAFF. Written as DNA, the CDR3 is TGTGCCAGCAGCCGCGGGACAGACACTGAAGCTTTCTTT. The rearrangement links TRBV4-2 to TRBJ1-1; 7 nucleotides align to TRBD1. The CDR3 extends over 13 amino acids. With V trimmed by 4 bases and J by 3 bases, 2 bases remained unmatched. Germline V gives CDR1 LGHNA, CDR2 YNFKEQ.

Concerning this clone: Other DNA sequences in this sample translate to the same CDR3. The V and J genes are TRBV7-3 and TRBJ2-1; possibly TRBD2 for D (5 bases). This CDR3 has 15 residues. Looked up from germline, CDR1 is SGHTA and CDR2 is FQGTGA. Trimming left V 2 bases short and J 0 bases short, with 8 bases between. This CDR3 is CASSLSGSSYNEQFF. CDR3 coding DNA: TGTGCCAGCAGCTTATCGGGGAGCTCCTACAATGAGCAGTTCTTC.

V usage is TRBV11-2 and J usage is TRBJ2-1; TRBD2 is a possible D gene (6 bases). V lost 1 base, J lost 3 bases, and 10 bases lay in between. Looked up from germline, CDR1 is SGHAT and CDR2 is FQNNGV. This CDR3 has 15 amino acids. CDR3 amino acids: CASSLVSGVYNEQFF. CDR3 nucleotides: TGTGCCAGCAGCTTAGTGTCGGGGGTCTACAATGAGCAGTTCTTC.

The CDR3 region has the DNA TGTGCCAGCAGCTCCTTCGGGGGAGATACGCAGTATTTT. Amino acid sequence: CASSSFGGDTQYF. V and J are TRBV13 and TRBJ2-3; TRBD2 might be the D (6 bases). CDR1 is PRHDT, CDR2 FYEKMQ, per germline (reference sequence). V lost 4 bases to trimming and J lost 5 bases, with 10 bases between them. The CDR3 length is 13 residues.

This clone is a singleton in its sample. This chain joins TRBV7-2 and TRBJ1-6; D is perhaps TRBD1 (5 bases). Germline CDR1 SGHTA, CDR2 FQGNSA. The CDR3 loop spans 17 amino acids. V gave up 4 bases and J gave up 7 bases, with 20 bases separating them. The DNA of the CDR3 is TGTGCCAGCAGCTCCTTGGCCGACAGTTTTGACAATTCACCCCTCCACTTT. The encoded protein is CASSSLADSFDNSPLHF.

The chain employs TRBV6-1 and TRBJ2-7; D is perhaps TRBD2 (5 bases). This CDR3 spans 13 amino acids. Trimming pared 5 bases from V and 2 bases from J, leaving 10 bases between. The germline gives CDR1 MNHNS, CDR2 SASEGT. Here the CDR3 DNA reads TGTGCCAGCAGTTCGGGATCTCCCTACGAGCAGTACTTC. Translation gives CASSSGSPYEQYF.